The next 23 T cell receptor beta chains were all read from a single sample in a study of blood T cell repertoires in COVID-19. The repertoire was sequenced with immunoSEQ multiplex PCR; TCRdb's copy has only in-frame clones and lacks some. The table lists fewer than 450,000 clones, roughly 86% of them singletons. Sequenced: peripheral blood. The source of these receptors is a woman between 70 and 85 years old with COVID-19, enrolled during active disease.

This clone was observed once. The chain combines TRBV27 with TRBJ2-7; tentative D call: TRBD2 (5 bases). The CDR3 runs to 14 residues. The germline CDR1 and CDR2 sequences are MNHEY and SMNVEV (reference sequence). The ends were cut back, 0 bases at V and 6 bases at J, with 12 bases in the middle. The CDR3 region has the DNA TGTGCCAGCAGTTTATCCGGGATGTCTGGCGAGCAGTACTTC. It codes for CASSLSGMSGEQYF.

This clone was recorded only once. This chain links TRBV5-1 with TRBJ1-1; a possible D gene is TRBD1 (6 bases). V dropped 3 bases and J dropped 8 bases, with 14 bases sitting between them. Germline CDR1 is SGHRS and CDR2 is YFSETQ. The CDR3 contains 13 residues. CDR3: CASSSLQGPEAFF. The CDR3, as DNA: TGCGCCAGCAGCTCCCTACAGGGACCCGAAGCTTTCTTT.

The V call is TRBV19, the J call TRBJ1-2; D perhaps matches TRBD1 (6 bases). CDR3 length: 18 amino acids. The ends were cut back, 10 bases at V and 4 bases at J, with 31 bases in the middle. From germline, CDR1 is LNHDA and CDR2 SQIVND (reference sequence). CDR3 DNA: TGTGCCACTCGGCCTCAAGCGGCGGGAGCGAGGGGGGGCTATGGCTACACCTTC. This gives the protein CATRPQAAGARGGYGYTF.

The chain recombines TRBV9 with TRBJ2-1; D unclear. V lost 4 bases and J lost 8, with 7 bases in between. Germline CDR1 SGDLS, CDR2 YYNGEE. This CDR3 spans 11 amino acids. The chain's CDR3 is CASSISHEQFF. Written as DNA, the CDR3 is TGTGCCAGCAGCATTAGCCATGAGCAGTTCTTC. Together with reference TRBV9 and TRBJ2-1, the CDR3 gives the full variable domain: DSGVTQTPKHLITATGQRVTLRCSPRSGDLSVYWYQQSLDQGLQFLIQYYNGEERAKGNILERFSAQQFPDLHSELNLSSLELGDSALYFCASSISHEQFFGPGTRLTVL.

The chain carries TRBV5-6 and TRBJ1-4; a possible D gene is TRBD1 (5 bases). The CDR3 is 15 amino acids. The V gene lost 0 bases and the J gene lost 7 bases, with 13 bases spanning the gap. Germline V gene lookup returns CDR1 SGHDT and CDR2 YYEEEE. The CDR3 here is CASSLDRGSGEKLFF. For the CDR3, the DNA is TGTGCCAGCAGCTTGGATCGGGGGTCCGGTGAAAAACTGTTTTTT.

The chain carries TRBV4-1 and TRBJ2-7; TRBD2 matches at 12 bases. This CDR3 comprises 16 residues. Germline values: CDR1 MGHRA, CDR2 YSYEKL. The J segment lost 3 bases and the V segment lost 2 bases, leaving 5 bases of the junction unmatched. The CDR3 here is CASSQPTSGGYYEQYF. The CDR3 bases are TGCGCCAGCAGCCAACCGACTAGCGGGGGTTACTACGAGCAGTACTTC.

The CDR3 nucleotides are TGTGCCAGCAGTTCGGGGACAGGGCACTATGGCTACACCTTC. This encodes CASSSGTGHYGYTF. The chain links TRBV27 to TRBJ1-2, with 9 bases aligning to TRBD1. CDR3 length: 14 amino acids. CDR1 and CDR2 (germline): MNHEY, SMNVEV (reference sequence). Trimming took 4 bases from V and 3 from J; bases not matched to a gene: 3.

The J gene is TRBJ2-3, the V gene TRBV5-1; weak D call: TRBD1 (5 bases). With 0 bases removed from V and 2 bases from J, the gap between germline ends came to 7 bases. In germline, CDR1 is SGHRS, CDR2 YFSETQ. This CDR3 is built from 14 residues. CDR3 region: CASSLEGHTDTQYF. The CDR3 region has the DNA TGCGCCAGCAGCTTGGAGGGGCACACAGATACGCAGTATTTT.

This sequence joins TRBV9 and TRBJ1-5, with TRBD1 as a possible D gene (5 bases). V lost 2 bases and J lost 7, with 13 bases in between. Germline CDR1 reads SGDLS; CDR2 reads YYNGEE. The CDR3 length is 14 residues. The CDR3 protein is CASSVTSGGQPQHF. In nucleotides, the CDR3 is TGTGCCAGCAGCGTTACCTCGGGGGGACAGCCCCAGCATTTT.

This chain links TRBV19 with TRBJ1-2, with 7 nucleotides matching TRBD1. The CDR3 runs to 13 residues. The J segment lost 0 bases and the V segment lost 10 bases, leaving 5 bases of the junction unmatched. The germline gives CDR1 LNHDA, CDR2 SQIVND (reference sequence). CDR3 sequence: CAIQDRTNYGYTF. CDR3 bases: TGTGCCATTCAGGACAGGACTAACTATGGCTACACCTTC.

This rearrangement joins TRBV18 to TRBJ2-3; maybe TRBD2 (5 bases). Between the trimmed V and J ends, which lost 4 bases and 2 bases, there was a span of 13 bases. Germline V CDR1 and CDR2: KGHSH, LQKENI. This CDR3 has 15 amino acids. The chain's CDR3 is CASSLSGNPTDTQYF. As DNA, the CDR3 is TGTGCCAGCTCACTGTCGGGGAACCCCACAGATACGCAGTATTTT.

The V gene is TRBV30, the J gene TRBJ1-2; weak D call: TRBD1 (5 bases). The CDR3 length is 15 residues. V was shortened by 5 bases and J by 0 bases, with 16 bases between the two germline ends. Germline CDR1 GTSNPN, CDR2 SVGIG (reference sequence). The chain's CDR3 is CAWGLTAGTNYGYTF. DNA of the CDR3: TGTGCCTGGGGCCTGACAGCCGGTACTAACTATGGCTACACCTTC.

This clone appeared a few times. The chain uses TRBV2 and TRBJ2-7; D uncertain. The germline V and J ends were trimmed by 3 bases and 10 bases, with 7 bases remaining between them. CDR1 is SNHLY and CDR2 is FYNNEI in the germline V gene. The CDR3 is made up of 10 amino acids. The CDR3 sequence is CASSDSVQYF. The CDR3, as DNA: TGTGCCAGCAGTGATTCCGTACAGTACTTC.

The chain links TRBV9 to TRBJ1-4, with D tentatively TRBD1 (5 bases). V was cut by 0 bases and J by 8 bases, with 14 bases left in between. This CDR3 is 15 amino acids long. Germline lookup yields CDR1 SGDLS and CDR2 YYNGEE. CDR3 sequence reads: CASSVAAGMGEKLFF. CDR3 nucleotide sequence: TGTGCCAGCAGCGTAGCGGCAGGGATGGGCGAAAAACTGTTTTTT.

This chain joins TRBV5-6 and TRBJ1-1; 7 nucleotides agree with TRBD1. With V trimmed by 3 bases and J by 0 bases, 5 bases remained unmatched. The CDR3 extends over 15 amino acids. Per germline, CDR1 SGHDT and CDR2 YYEEEE. This chain's CDR3 is CASSWMDRMNTEAFF. CDR3 nucleotide sequence: TGTGCCAGCAGCTGGATGGACAGGATGAACACTGAAGCTTTCTTT. Combining the CDR3 with reference TRBV5-6 and TRBJ1-1 gives the whole variable domain DAGVTQSPTHLIKTRGQQVTLRCSPKSGHDTVSWYQQALGQGPQFIFQYYEEEERQRGNFPDRFSGHQFPNYSSELNVNALLLGDSALYLCASSWMDRMNTEAFFGQGTRLTVV.

The chain employs TRBV10-3 and TRBJ2-2; possibly TRBD2 for D (6 bases). From germline, CDR1 is ENHRY and CDR2 SYGVKD. This CDR3 has 14 amino acids. With 3 bases removed from V and 7 bases from J, the gap between germline ends came to 12 bases. The CDR3 is CAISDTSFIGELFF. For the CDR3, the DNA is TGTGCCATCAGTGATACTAGCTTCATCGGGGAGCTGTTTTTT.

The V gene is TRBV27, the J gene TRBJ2-6; tentatively, D is TRBD2 (5 bases). The CDR3 has 14 residues. Trimming took off 6 bases at V and 2 bases at J, with 8 bases between the two ends. The germline V gene encodes CDR1 MNHEY and CDR2 SMNVEV (reference sequence). In DNA form, the CDR3 reads TGTGCCAGCAGGTTCGGGGCTGGGGCCAACGTCCTGACTTTC. This gives the protein CASRFGAGANVLTF.

This chain connects TRBV7-3 to TRBJ1-6; TRBD1 agrees at 7 bases. V gave up 5 bases and J gave up 10 bases; unmatched junction bases: 11. The CDR3 has 15 residues. Germline lookup yields CDR1 SGHTA and CDR2 FQGTGA. CDR3 loop: CASSTGQDKSSPLHF. CDR3 nucleotide sequence: TGTGCCAGCAGCACAGGACAGGATAAGTCGTCACCCCTCCACTTT.

This clone was picked up a small number of times. The chain employs TRBV27 and TRBJ2-5; TRBD2 aligns across 9 bases. The CDR3 runs 16 residues. Per germline, CDR1 MNHEY and CDR2 SMNVEV (reference sequence). Trimming took 7 bases from V and 0 from J; bases not matched to a gene: 9. In DNA form, the CDR3 reads TGTGCCAGCAAGATGGGGCCTAGCGGGGACCAAGAGACCCAGTACTTC. This codes for CASKMGPSGDQETQYF.

This chain joins TRBV5-1 and TRBJ2-3, with D uncertain. The V gene's germline CDR1 is SGHRS and CDR2 YFSETQ. V dropped 0 bases and J dropped 6 bases, with 5 bases sitting between them. CDR3 length: 12 residues. The chain's CDR3 is CASSLAFDTQYF. In nucleotides, the CDR3 is TGCGCCAGCAGCTTGGCCTTCGATACGCAGTATTTT.

On this clone itself: A junction end diverges from the germline sequence, so it may reflect a read error. The genes are TRBV12-3 or TRBV12-4 and TRBJ1-3; D gene unclear. The CDR3 loop spans 12 amino acids. The CDR3 DNA reads as TGTTCCAGCTCGGGGAACGGAAACACCATATATTTT. Translating it yields CSSSGNGNTIYF.

This sequence joins TRBV19 and TRBJ1-2; D unresolved. CDR1 and CDR2 (germline): LNHDA, SQIVND (reference sequence). The CDR3 has 14 amino acids. V was clipped by 4 bases and J by 3 bases, with 12 bases between them. CDR3 nucleotides: TGTGCCAGTAGTACCTTCCGGGATGACTATGGCTACACCTTC. Its protein is CASSTFRDDYGYTF.

The V gene is TRBV7-9, the J gene TRBJ2-3, with a possible D match to TRBD2 (5 bases). CDR1 and CDR2 (germline): SEHNR, FQNEAQ (reference sequence). The ends were cut back, 1 base at V and 14 bases at J, with 13 bases in the middle. This CDR3 has 12 residues. CDR3 bases: TGTGCCAGCAGCTTAGGTGACTCCGCGGGGTATTTT. Translating it yields CASSLGDSAGYF.